Listed here are 5 T cell receptor beta chains from one sample, sequenced in a study of cytotoxic CD8 clonotypes in ibrutinib-treated CLL. Some clones are missing from TCRdb's copy, which holds only in-frame ones; the method was immunoSEQ multiplex PCR. The sample lists some 140,000 clones, 91% occurring once. Here the sequenced sample was PBMCs, taken after 12 months of ibrutinib treatment. These receptors all come from a human donor with chronic lymphocytic leukemia.

The chain uses TRBV5-1 and TRBJ1-1, with D possibly matching TRBD1 (5 bases). Germline CDR1 reads SGHRS; CDR2 reads YFSETQ. V gave up 3 bases and J gave up 1 base, with 7 bases separating them. The CDR3 spans 13 residues. The CDR3 sequence is CASSWGGNTEAFF. Here the CDR3 DNA reads TGCGCCAGCAGCTGGGGCGGGAACACTGAAGCTTTCTTT. Full variable domain (outside the CDR3, taken from reference TRBV5-1 and TRBJ1-1): KAGVTQTPRYLIKTRGQQVTLSCSPISGHRSVSWYQQTPGQGLQFLFEYFSETQRNKGNFPGRFSGRQFSNSRSEMNVSTLELGDSALYLCASSWGGNTEAFFGQGTRLTVV.

The rearrangement joins TRBV9 to TRBJ2-1; D is possibly TRBD1 (6 bases). The germline gives CDR1 SGDLS, CDR2 YYNGEE. The V gene lost 4 bases and the J gene lost 1 base, with 15 bases spanning the gap. CDR3 length: 16 amino acids. The CDR3 bases are TGTGCCAGCAGCCCCCCGACAGGTTCATCCTACAATGAGCAGTTCTTC. Residues: CASSPPTGSSYNEQFF.

The table lists this clone with a few counts. V and J are TRBV28 and TRBJ1-2; D unresolved. Trimming left V 3 bases short and J 4 bases short, with 15 bases between. Germline V gene data show CDR1 as MDHEN and CDR2 as SYDVKM. This CDR3 comprises 15 residues. The CDR3 loop is CASSFMDESSYGYTF. In DNA, the CDR3 is TGTGCCAGCAGTTTCATGGACGAGTCTTCCTATGGCTACACCTTC.

V usage is TRBV21-1 and J usage is TRBJ2-5; the D segment call TRBD2 is taken from the table without a DNA check. TRBV21-1 is termed a pseudogene. The CDR3 totals 14 residues. DNA of the CDR3: TGTGCCAGGGCTGCTAGCGGGAGATTCGAGACCCAGTACTTC. Amino acid sequence: CARAASGRFETQYF.

The V call is TRBV9, the J call TRBJ2-3; 10 nucleotides line up with TRBD2. The CDR3 is 16 residues long. V trimming: 4 bases; J trimming: 5 bases; junction bases outside the gene matches: 10. Germline CDR1 reads SGDLS; CDR2 reads YYNGEE. CDR3 sequence (DNA): TGTGCCAGCAGCCAGACAGCGGGAGGGCCGGAAGATACGCAGTATTTT. This codes for CASSQTAGGPEDTQYF.